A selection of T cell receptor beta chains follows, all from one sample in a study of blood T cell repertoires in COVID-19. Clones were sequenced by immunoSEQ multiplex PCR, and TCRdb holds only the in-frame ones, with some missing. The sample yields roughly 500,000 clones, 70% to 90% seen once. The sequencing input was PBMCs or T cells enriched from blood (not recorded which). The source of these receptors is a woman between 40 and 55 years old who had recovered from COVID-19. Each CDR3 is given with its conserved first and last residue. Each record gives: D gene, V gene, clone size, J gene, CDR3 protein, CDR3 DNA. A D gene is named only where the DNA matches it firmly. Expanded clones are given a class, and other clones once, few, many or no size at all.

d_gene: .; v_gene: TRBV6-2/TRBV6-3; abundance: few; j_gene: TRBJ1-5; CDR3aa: CASSPDRLPQHF; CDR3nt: TGTGCCAGCAGTCCCGACAGGTTGCCCCAGCATTTT
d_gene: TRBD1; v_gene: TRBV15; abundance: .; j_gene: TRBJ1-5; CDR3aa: CATSRDRQGGPQHF; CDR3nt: TGTGCCACCAGCAGAGATCGACAGGGTGGACCCCAGCATTTT
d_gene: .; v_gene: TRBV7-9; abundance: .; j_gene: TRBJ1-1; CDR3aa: CASSLASEKAFF; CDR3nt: TGTGCCAGCAGCTTAGCTAGTGAGAAAGCTTTCTTT
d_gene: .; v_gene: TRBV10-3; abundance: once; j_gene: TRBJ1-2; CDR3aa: CAISAAGDGGYTF; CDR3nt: TGTGCCATCAGTGCGGCGGGCGATGGAGGCTACACCTTC
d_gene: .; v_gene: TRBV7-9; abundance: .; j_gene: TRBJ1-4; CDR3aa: CASSRQPSGREKLFF; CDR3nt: TGTGCCAGCAGCCGGCAGCCCAGCGGGCGGGAAAAACTGTTTTTT
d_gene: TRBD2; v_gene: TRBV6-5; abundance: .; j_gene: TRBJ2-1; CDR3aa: CASSKGGRAYNEQFF; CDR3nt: TGTGCCAGCTCTAAGGGTGGGAGGGCCTACAATGAGCAGTTCTTC
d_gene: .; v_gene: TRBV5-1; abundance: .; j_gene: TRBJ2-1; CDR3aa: CASSLGTSSHNEQFF; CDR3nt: TGCGCCAGCAGCTTAGGGACATCTAGCCACAATGAGCAGTTCTTC
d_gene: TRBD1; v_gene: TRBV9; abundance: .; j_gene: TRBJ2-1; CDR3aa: CASSAGGQGYNEQFF; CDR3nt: TGTGCCAGCAGCGCCGGGGGACAGGGCTACAATGAGCAGTTCTTC
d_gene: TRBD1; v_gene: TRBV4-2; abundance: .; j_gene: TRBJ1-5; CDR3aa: CASSHGTGPNQPQHF; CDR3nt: TGTGCCAGCAGCCACGGGACAGGGCCCAATCAGCCCCAGCATTTT
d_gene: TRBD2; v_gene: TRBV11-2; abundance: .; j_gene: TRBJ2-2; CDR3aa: CASSLGLLAGNGGGELFF; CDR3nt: TGTGCCAGCAGCTTAGGGTTACTAGCGGGAAATGGTGGCGGGGAGCTGTTTTTT
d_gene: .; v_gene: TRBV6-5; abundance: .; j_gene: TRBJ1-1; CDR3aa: CASSPRQGTEAFF; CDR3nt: TGTGCCAGCAGTCCACGGCAGGGAACTGAAGCTTTCTTT
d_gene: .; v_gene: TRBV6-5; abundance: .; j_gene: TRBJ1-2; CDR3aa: CASSYSGRGVNYGYTF; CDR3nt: TGTGCCAGCAGTTACTCAGGGAGGGGCGTTAACTATGGCTACACCTTC
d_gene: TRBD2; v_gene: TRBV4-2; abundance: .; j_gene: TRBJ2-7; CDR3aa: CASSQDSRGLAEPGYYEQYF; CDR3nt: TGTGCCAGCAGCCAAGATAGTAGAGGACTAGCGGAGCCAGGGTACTACGAGCAGTACTTC
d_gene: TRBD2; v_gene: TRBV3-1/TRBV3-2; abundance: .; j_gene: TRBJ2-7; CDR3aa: CASSLVAGGGEQYF; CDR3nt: TGTGCCAGCAGCTTAGTCGCGGGAGGGGGCGAGCAGTACTTC
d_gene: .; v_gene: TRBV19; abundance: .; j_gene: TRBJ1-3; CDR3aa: CASSPLANSGNTIYF; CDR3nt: TGTGCCAGTAGCCCATTGGCCAACTCTGGAAACACCATATATTTT
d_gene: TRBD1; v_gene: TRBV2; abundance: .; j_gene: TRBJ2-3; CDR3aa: CASREKTGATDTQYF; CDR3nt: TGTGCCAGCAGGGAAAAGACAGGGGCCACAGATACGCAGTATTTT
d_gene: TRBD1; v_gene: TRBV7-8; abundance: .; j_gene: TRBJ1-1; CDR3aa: CASSPVQGLAFF; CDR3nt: TGTGCCAGCAGCCCTGTACAGGGGCTAGCTTTCTTT
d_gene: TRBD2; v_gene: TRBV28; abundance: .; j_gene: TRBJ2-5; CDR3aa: CASSLVAGLGETQYF; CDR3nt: TGTGCCAGCAGTTTAGTAGCGGGATTGGGAGAGACCCAGTACTTC
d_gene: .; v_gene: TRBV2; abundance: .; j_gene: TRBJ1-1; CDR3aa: CASSGGNAFF; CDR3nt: TGTGCCAGCAGTGGCGGCAACGCTTTCTTT
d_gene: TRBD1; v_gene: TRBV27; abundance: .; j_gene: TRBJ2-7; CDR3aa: CASSTTGGSSYEQYF; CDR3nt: TGTGCCAGCAGTACGACAGGGGGCTCCTCCTACGAGCAGTACTTC
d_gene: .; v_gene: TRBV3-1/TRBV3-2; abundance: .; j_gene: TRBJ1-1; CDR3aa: CASSPDTHGTEAFF; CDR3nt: TGTGCCAGCAGCCCGGACACCCACGGGACTGAAGCTTTCTTT
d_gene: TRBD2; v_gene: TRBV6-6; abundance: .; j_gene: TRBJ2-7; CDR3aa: CASSRRGTSGRPHEQYF; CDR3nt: TGTGCCAGCAGTCGTCGAGGGACTAGCGGGAGGCCCCACGAGCAGTACTTC